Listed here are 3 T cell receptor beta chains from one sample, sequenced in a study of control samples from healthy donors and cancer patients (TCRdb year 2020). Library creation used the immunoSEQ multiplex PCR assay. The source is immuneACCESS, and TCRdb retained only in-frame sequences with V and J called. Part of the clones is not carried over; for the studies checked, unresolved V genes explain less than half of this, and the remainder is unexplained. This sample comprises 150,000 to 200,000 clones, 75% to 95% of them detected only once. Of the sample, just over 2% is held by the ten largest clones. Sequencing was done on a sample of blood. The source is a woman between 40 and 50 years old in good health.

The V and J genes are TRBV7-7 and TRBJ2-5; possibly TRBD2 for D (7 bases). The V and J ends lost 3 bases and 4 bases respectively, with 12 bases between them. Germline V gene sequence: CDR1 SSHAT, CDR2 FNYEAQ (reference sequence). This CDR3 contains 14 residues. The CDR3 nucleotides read TGTGCCAGCAGCTTGGGGGGGCCCTTAGAGACCCAGTACTTC. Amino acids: CASSLGGPLETQYF.

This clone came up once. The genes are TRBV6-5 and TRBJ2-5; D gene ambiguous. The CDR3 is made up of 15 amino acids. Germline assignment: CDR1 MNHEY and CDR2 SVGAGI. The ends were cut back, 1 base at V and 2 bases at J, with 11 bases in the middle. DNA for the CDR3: TGTGCCAGCAGTTACTGGTTGGACCAACAAGAGACCCAGTACTTC. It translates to CASSYWLDQQETQYF.

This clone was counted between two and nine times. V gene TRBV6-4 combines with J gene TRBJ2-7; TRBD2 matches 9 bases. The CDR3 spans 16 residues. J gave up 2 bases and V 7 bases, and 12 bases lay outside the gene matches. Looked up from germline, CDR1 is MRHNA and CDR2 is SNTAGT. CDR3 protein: CASIRAPGTSPYEQYF. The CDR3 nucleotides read TGTGCCAGCATTAGGGCCCCGGGGACTAGCCCCTACGAGCAGTACTTC.